Given below is one T cell receptor (beta chain) in context. This record belongs to a study of blood T cell repertoires in COVID-19. This CDR3 is 17 amino acids long. Germline-derived CDR1 and CDR2 are SGHRS and YFSETQ. Trimming took 4 bases from V and 0 from J; bases not matched to a gene: 5. Produced via immunoSEQ multiplex PCR; TCRdb's table is partial and in-frame only. The sample records about 260,000 clones, around 87% being singletons. The source material was peripheral blood. This chain connects TRBV5-1 to TRBJ2-2, with 11 bases lining up with TRBD1. The clonotype was recovered from an older woman with COVID-19, enrolled during active disease. This CDR3 reads CASSPGTGGPNTGELFF. The CDR3 DNA reads TGCGCCAGCAGCCCCGGGACAGGGGGACCGAACACCGGGGAGCTGTTTTTT.